This T cell receptor (beta chain) came from a study of identifying expanded T cells in peripheral blood. General study results and limits: Over about two and four weeks, about 15 and 19 clones changed, versus roughly 1.1 between replicates. Variance in clone template counts between approximately two-week samples significantly increased with total template count across all healthy donors.

No infections or other immune events were documented during collection. With respect to this clone: Antigen unknown.

Germline CDR1 and CDR2: MGHDK and SYGVNS. This CDR3 has 15 residues. Trimming shortened V by 7 bases and J by 6 bases, and 19 bases separated the two germline ends. Measured with immunoSEQ multiplex PCR; TCRdb has only the in-frame clones, and not every one. In the table there are about 58,000 clones, approximately 80% of which are singletons. Sequenced: blood. The J gene is TRBJ2-1, the V gene TRBV25-1; maybe TRBD2 (6 bases). The receptor was isolated from a person between 18 and 75 years old in good health. Here the CDR3 DNA reads TGTGCCAGCACTGCTGCGGGGATGGTCACCAATGAGCAGTTCTTC. Translated: CASTAAGMVTNEQFF.